This T cell receptor (beta chain) emerged from a study of T cells in Graves' hyperthyroidism and ophthalmopathy. This clonotype was seen ten or more times. RNA transcripts served as the template for amplifying TCR beta CDR3 regions. During a first-round RT-PCR of the TCR CDR3, the HTBI primer set was used. TCRdb processed the multiplex PCR reads anew with MiXCR; each CDR3 protein has one entry. The table includes about 360,000 distinct CDR3 sequences, approximately 13% detected once. The germline V gene has CDR1 KGHSH and CDR2 LQKENI. The ends lost 4 bases at V and 7 bases at J; junction bases unmatched: 7. The CDR3 runs to 14 residues.

Specimen: blood. This TCR was recovered from a man younger than 40 with Graves' hyperthyroidism that later progressed to Graves' ophthalmopathy. This chain links TRBV18 with TRBJ1-5; 7 nucleotides align to TRBD1. CDR3 residues: CASSLGQDGQPQHF. The CDR3 nucleotides read TGTGCCAGCTCACTAGGACAGGATGGACAGCCCCAGCATTTT.